The clone carrying this T cell receptor beta chain was seen at least ten times. The antigen is not known. This sample is drawn from a study of identical twins. Overall study findings and caveats: Out-of-frame TCR alpha sharing in monozygotic twins exceeded recombination model predictions. Whereas memory repertoires showed no such difference, abundant cord blood beta clonotypes carried fewer insertions.

This CDR3 contains 14 residues. V was trimmed by 4 bases and J by 4 bases, leaving 14 bases between them. The germline CDR1 and CDR2 sequences are DFQATT and SNEGSKA (reference sequence). Each CDR3 protein gets one entry after TCRdb re-called the 5' RACE reads with MiXCR. The sample has around 670,000 distinct CDR3 sequences, over 5% seen once. Sequenced input: naive T cells sorted from blood. The source of this sequence is a man aged 18-30 years in good health. V gene TRBV20-1 combines with J gene TRBJ2-1, with D unresolved. In DNA, the CDR3 is TGCAGTGCTAAAGGCTTGCGGATATACAATGAGCAGTTCTTC. It yields the protein CSAKGLRIYNEQFF.